These T cell receptor beta chains were read from a single sample in a study of cytomegalovirus exposure and HLA in healthy donors. Method: immunoSEQ multiplex PCR; TCRdb's copy keeps in-frame clones and lacks some. The sample has some 150,000 clones, around 85% seen once. Sequencing was carried out using PBMCs. These receptors came from a female donor in good health and CMV-seronegative. Both conserved end residues are trimmed from each CDR3.

v_call,j_call,cdr3_aa
TRBV4-1,TRBJ2-6,ASSQDERANVLT
TRBV5-8,TRBJ1-5,ASSLAGPQPQH
TRBV2,TRBJ1-5,ASTVLGNQPQH
TRBV7-9,TRBJ2-2,ASSSGQPYTGELF
TRBV5-4,TRBJ1-6,ASSQGGGSYNSPLH
TRBV5-1,TRBJ2-1,ASSPWTDNEQF
TRBV28,TRBJ2-5,ASSPEDRVTQY
TRBV5-8,TRBJ1-3,ASSFGTGTGNTIY
TRBV25-1,TRBJ2-7,ASSEGREVGDEQY
TRBV20-1,TRBJ1-1,SARGGNRAF